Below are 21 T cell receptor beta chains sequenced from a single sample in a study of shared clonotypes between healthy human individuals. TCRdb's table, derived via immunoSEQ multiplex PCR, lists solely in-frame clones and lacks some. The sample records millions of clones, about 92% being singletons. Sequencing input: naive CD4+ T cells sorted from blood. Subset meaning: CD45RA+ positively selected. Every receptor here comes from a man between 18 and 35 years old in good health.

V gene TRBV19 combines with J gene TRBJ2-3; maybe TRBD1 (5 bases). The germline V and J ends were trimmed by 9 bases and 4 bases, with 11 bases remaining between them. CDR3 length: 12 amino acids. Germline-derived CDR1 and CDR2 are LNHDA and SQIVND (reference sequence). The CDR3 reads CASKKGPDTQYF. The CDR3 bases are TGTGCCAGCAAAAAGGGGCCAGATACGCAGTATTTT.

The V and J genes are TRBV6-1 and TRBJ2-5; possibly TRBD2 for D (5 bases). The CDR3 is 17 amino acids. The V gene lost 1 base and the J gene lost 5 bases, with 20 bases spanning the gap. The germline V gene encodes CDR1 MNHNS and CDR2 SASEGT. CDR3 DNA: TGTGCCAGCAGTGAAGGAGGAACGGGTAGCGCTAGGGAGACCCAGTACTTC. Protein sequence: CASSEGGTGSARETQYF.

The CDR3 reads CASSKLAGADTGELFF. The CDR3 nucleotides read TGCGCCAGCAGCAAACTAGCGGGAGCAGACACCGGGGAGCTGTTTTTT. The chain employs TRBV5-1 and TRBJ2-2; 11 nucleotides align to TRBD2. With V trimmed by 4 bases and J by 3 bases, 5 bases remained unmatched. The germline V gene has CDR1 SGHRS and CDR2 YFSETQ. The length of the CDR3 is 16 residues.

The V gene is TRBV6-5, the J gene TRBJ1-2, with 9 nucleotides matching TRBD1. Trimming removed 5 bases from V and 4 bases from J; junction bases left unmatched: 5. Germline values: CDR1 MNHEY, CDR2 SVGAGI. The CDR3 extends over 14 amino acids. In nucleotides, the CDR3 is TGTGCCAGCAGTCGCGGACAGGGGATCTATGGCTACACCTTC. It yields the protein CASSRGQGIYGYTF.

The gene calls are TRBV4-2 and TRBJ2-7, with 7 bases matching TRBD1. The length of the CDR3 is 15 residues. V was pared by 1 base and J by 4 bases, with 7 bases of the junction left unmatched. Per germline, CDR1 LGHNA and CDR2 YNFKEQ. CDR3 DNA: TGTGCCAGCAGCCAAGGGTTGACAGGGAGTTACGAGCAGTACTTC. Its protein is CASSQGLTGSYEQYF.

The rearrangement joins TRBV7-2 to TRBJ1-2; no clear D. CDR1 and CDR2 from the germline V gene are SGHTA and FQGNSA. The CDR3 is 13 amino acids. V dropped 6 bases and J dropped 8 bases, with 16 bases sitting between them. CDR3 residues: CASRNPGQEGYTF. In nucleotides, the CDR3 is TGTGCCAGCAGAAACCCAGGCCAGGAGGGCTACACCTTC.

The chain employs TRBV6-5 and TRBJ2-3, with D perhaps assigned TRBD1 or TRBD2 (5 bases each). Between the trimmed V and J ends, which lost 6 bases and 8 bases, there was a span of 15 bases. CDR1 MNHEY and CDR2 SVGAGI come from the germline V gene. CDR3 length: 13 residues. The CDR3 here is CASSGDGESTQYF. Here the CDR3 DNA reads TGTGCCAGCAGCGGGGACGGAGAGAGTACGCAGTATTTT.

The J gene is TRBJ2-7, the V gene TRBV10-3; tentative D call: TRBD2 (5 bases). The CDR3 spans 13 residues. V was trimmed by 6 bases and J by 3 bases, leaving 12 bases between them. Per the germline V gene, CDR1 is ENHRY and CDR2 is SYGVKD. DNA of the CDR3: TGTGCCATCAGCGAAACCCGGGACTACGAGCAGTACTTC. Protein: CAISETRDYEQYF.

Here the CDR3 reads CASSRDGETPYEQYF. The CDR3 DNA sequence: TGCGCCAGCAGCCGGGACGGCGAAACACCCTACGAGCAGTACTTC. The chain employs TRBV4-1 and TRBJ2-7; the D call may be TRBD1 or TRBD2 (5 bases each). Germline V CDR1 and CDR2: MGHRA, YSYEKL. The CDR3 extends over 15 amino acids. The V gene lost 4 bases and the J gene lost 2 bases, with 15 bases spanning the gap.

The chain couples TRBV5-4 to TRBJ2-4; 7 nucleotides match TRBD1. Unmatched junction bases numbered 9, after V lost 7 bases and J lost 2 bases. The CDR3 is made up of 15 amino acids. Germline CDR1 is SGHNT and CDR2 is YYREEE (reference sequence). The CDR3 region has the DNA TGTGCCAGCTATTCACAGGGGATAACCAAAAACATTCAGTACTTC. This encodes CASYSQGITKNIQYF.

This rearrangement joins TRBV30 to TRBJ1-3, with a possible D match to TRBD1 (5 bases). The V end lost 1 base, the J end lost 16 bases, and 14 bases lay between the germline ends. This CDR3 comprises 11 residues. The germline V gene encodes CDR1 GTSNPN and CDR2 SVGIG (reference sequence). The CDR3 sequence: CAWSGGTAEYF. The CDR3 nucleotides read TGTGCCTGGAGTGGGGGGACGGCCGAGTATTTT.

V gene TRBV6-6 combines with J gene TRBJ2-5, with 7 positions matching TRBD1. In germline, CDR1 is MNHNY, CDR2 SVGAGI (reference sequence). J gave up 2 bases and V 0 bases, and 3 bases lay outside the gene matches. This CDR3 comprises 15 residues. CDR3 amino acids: CASSYSRTGQETQYF. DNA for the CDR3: TGTGCCAGCAGTTACTCCCGGACAGGACAAGAGACCCAGTACTTC.

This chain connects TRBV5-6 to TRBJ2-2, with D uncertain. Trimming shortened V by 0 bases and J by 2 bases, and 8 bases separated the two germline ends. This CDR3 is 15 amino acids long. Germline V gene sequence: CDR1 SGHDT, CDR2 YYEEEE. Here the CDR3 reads CASSLVQSNTGELFF. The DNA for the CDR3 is TGTGCCAGCAGCTTGGTCCAGTCCAACACCGGGGAGCTGTTTTTT.

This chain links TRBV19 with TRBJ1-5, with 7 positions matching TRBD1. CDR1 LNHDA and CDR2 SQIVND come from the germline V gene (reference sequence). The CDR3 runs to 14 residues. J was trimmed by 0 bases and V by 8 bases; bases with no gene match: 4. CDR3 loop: CASQRDSSNQPQHF. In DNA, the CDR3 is TGTGCCAGTCAAAGGGACAGTAGCAATCAGCCCCAGCATTTT.

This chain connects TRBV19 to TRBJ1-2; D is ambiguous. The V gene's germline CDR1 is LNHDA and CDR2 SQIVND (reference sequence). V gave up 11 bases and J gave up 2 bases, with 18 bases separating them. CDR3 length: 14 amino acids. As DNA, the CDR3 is TGTGCCGGCTGTATGAGGTCTAAAAACTATGGCTACACCTTC. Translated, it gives CAGCMRSKNYGYTF.

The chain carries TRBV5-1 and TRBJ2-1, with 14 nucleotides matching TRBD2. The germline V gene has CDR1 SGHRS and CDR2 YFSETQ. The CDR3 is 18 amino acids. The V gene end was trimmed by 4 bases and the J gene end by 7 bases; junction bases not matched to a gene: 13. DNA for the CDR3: TGCGCCAGCAGCCGCGGACTAGCGGGGGGACTCGGGAATAATGAGCAGTTCTTC. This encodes CASSRGLAGGLGNNEQFF.

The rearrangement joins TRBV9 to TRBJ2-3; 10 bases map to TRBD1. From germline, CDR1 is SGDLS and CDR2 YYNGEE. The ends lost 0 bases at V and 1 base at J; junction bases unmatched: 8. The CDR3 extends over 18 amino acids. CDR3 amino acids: CASSVGTGQGIGTDTQYF. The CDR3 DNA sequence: TGTGCCAGCAGCGTAGGGACGGGACAGGGGATCGGCACAGATACGCAGTATTTT.

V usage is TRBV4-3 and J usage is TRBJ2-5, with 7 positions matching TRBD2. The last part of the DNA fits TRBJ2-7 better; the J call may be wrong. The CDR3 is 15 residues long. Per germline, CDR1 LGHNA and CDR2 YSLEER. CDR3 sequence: CASSQDSGGRAEQYF. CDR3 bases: TGCGCCAGCAGCCAAGACAGTGGTGGGAGGGCCGAGCAGTACTTC.

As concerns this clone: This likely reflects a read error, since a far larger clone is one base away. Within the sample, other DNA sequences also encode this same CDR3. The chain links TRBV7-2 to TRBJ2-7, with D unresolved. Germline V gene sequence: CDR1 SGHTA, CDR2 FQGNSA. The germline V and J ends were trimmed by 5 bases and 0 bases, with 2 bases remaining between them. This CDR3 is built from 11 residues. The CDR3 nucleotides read TGTGCCAGCAGCACCTCCTACGAGCAGTACTTC. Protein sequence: CASSTSYEQYF.

The CDR3 bases are TGCGCCAGCAGCCTTCTTCTTGGTGCAGGGTCCTTACCTATGAGCTACACCTTC. Amino acid sequence: CASSLLLGAGSLPMSYTF. This chain uses TRBV5-1 with TRBJ1-2; maybe TRBD1 (5 bases). In germline, CDR1 is SGHRS, CDR2 YFSETQ. V gave up 4 bases and J gave up 9 bases, with 31 bases separating them. The CDR3 length is 18 residues. The whole variable domain, remainder taken from reference TRBV5-1 and TRBJ1-2, is KAGVTQTPRYLIKTRGQQVTLSCSPISGHRSVSWYQQTPGQGLQFLFEYFSETQRNKGNFPGRFSGRQFSNSRSEMNVSTLELGDSALYLCASSLLLGAGSLPMSYTFGSGTRLTVV.

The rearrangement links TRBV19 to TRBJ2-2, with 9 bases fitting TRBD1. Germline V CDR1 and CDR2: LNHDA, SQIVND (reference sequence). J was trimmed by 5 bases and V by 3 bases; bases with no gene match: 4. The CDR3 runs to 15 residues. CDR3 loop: CASSIHGTGTGELFF. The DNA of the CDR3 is TGTGCCAGTAGTATTCACGGGACAGGGACCGGGGAGCTGTTTTTT.